This is a list of T cell receptor beta chains from one sample in a study of blood T cell repertoires in COVID-19. Libraries were prepared by immunoSEQ multiplex PCR; TCRdb keeps only in-frame clonotypes and omits some of them. This table has fewer than 300,000 clones, about four fifths appearing once. The specimen was PBMCs or T cells enriched from blood (not recorded which). The receptors come from a man in his forties who had been exposed to COVID-19. CDR3s include the opening cysteine and the closing phenylalanine or tryptophan. D genes are given only for firm matches. The listing skips clone size in some rows; elsewhere it reads once, few, many or a size class.

v_call: TRBV2
d_call: NA
clone_size: NA
j_call: TRBJ1-1
cdr3_aa: CASSTGMNTEAFF
cdr3_nt: TGTGCCAGCAGTACAGGGATGAACACTGAAGCTTTCTTT

v_call: TRBV5-4
d_call: NA
clone_size: NA
j_call: TRBJ1-4
cdr3_aa: CASSPQAGEAKLFF
cdr3_nt: TGTGCCAGCAGCCCCCAAGCGGGGGAGGCAAAACTGTTTTTT

v_call: TRBV20-1
d_call: TRBD2
clone_size: once
j_call: TRBJ2-5
cdr3_aa: CSASLLAGDETQYF
cdr3_nt: TGCAGTGCTAGTTTACTAGCGGGAGATGAGACCCAGTACTTC

v_call: TRBV4-1
d_call: TRBD2
clone_size: NA
j_call: TRBJ2-3
cdr3_aa: CASSLSMGLATDTQYF
cdr3_nt: TGCGCCAGCAGCCTCTCCATGGGACTAGCTACAGATACGCAGTATTTT

v_call: TRBV19
d_call: TRBD1
clone_size: NA
j_call: TRBJ1-6
cdr3_aa: CASSSWDRVNSPLHF
cdr3_nt: TGTGCCAGTAGTTCTTGGGACAGGGTTAATTCACCCCTCCACTTT

v_call: TRBV6-2/TRBV6-3
d_call: TRBD2
clone_size: NA
j_call: TRBJ2-7
cdr3_aa: CASSRTSGSWGQYF
cdr3_nt: TGTGCCAGCAGCCGGACTAGCGGGAGTTGGGGGCAGTACTTC

v_call: TRBV6-5
d_call: NA
clone_size: NA
j_call: TRBJ2-7
cdr3_aa: CASRPEAGAYEQYF
cdr3_nt: TGTGCCAGCAGGCCCGAGGCAGGGGCCTACGAGCAGTACTTC

v_call: TRBV4-1
d_call: NA
clone_size: NA
j_call: TRBJ1-2
cdr3_aa: CASSQDFGFRGSGYTF
cdr3_nt: TGCGCCAGCAGCCAAGATTTTGGGTTTAGGGGATCTGGCTACACCTTC

v_call: TRBV19
d_call: NA
clone_size: NA
j_call: TRBJ2-4
cdr3_aa: CASSIVATDIQYF
cdr3_nt: TGTGCCAGTAGTATAGTCGCGACAGATATTCAGTACTTC

v_call: TRBV6-5
d_call: NA
clone_size: NA
j_call: TRBJ2-7
cdr3_aa: CASQSQGRSLYEQYF
cdr3_nt: TGTGCCAGCCAATCCCAGGGGCGAAGTCTTTACGAGCAGTACTTC

v_call: TRBV6-5
d_call: NA
clone_size: NA
j_call: TRBJ2-1
cdr3_aa: CASRAALVEYNEQFF
cdr3_nt: TGTGCCAGCAGGGCTGCACTAGTCGAATACAATGAGCAGTTCTTC

v_call: TRBV7-2
d_call: TRBD1
clone_size: NA
j_call: TRBJ1-2
cdr3_aa: CASSLARQGSGYTF
cdr3_nt: TGTGCCAGCAGCTTAGCAAGACAGGGGAGCGGCTACACCTTC

v_call: TRBV6-6
d_call: TRBD2
clone_size: NA
j_call: TRBJ2-7
cdr3_aa: CASSLGAGGPNEQYF
cdr3_nt: TGTGCCAGCAGCCTCGGAGCGGGAGGGCCGAACGAGCAGTACTTC

v_call: TRBV27
d_call: TRBD1
clone_size: NA
j_call: TRBJ1-5
cdr3_aa: CASSLGGGLNQPQHF
cdr3_nt: TGTGCCAGCAGTTTAGGAGGGGGCTTAAATCAGCCCCAGCATTTT

v_call: TRBV6-5
d_call: TRBD1
clone_size: NA
j_call: TRBJ2-7
cdr3_aa: CASRATGAGEQYF
cdr3_nt: TGTGCCAGCAGGGCGACAGGGGCTGGAGAGCAGTACTTC

v_call: TRBV4-1
d_call: TRBD1
clone_size: NA
j_call: TRBJ1-6
cdr3_aa: CASSQARTGEQTPLHF
cdr3_nt: TGCGCCAGCAGCCAAGCCCGGACAGGAGAACAGACACCCCTCCACTTT

v_call: TRBV21-1
d_call: NA
clone_size: NA
j_call: TRBJ2-1
cdr3_aa: CASKFCGEKSINEQFF
cdr3_nt: TGTGCCAGCAAGTTTTGCGGAGAGAAATCCATCAATGAGCAGTTCTTC

v_call: TRBV5-1
d_call: NA
clone_size: NA
j_call: TRBJ2-7
cdr3_aa: CASSSSADEQYF
cdr3_nt: TGCGCCAGCAGCTCGAGTGCTGACGAGCAGTACTTC

v_call: TRBV5-4
d_call: NA
clone_size: NA
j_call: TRBJ2-3
cdr3_aa: CASGRGGDTQYF
cdr3_nt: TGTGCCAGCGGGCGTGGGGGGGATACGCAGTATTTT

v_call: TRBV10-1
d_call: NA
clone_size: NA
j_call: TRBJ2-2
cdr3_aa: CASSEFSGRTGELFF
cdr3_nt: TGCGCCAGCAGTGAGTTTTCAGGGCGCACCGGGGAGCTGTTTTTT

v_call: TRBV2
d_call: NA
clone_size: NA
j_call: TRBJ2-2
cdr3_aa: CASTMIQGSGELFF
cdr3_nt: TGTGCCAGCACCATGATCCAGGGGTCCGGGGAGCTGTTTTTT

v_call: TRBV7-9
d_call: TRBD2
clone_size: NA
j_call: TRBJ2-1
cdr3_aa: CASRLAVNNEQFF
cdr3_nt: TGTGCCAGCAGACTAGCGGTGAACAATGAGCAGTTCTTC

v_call: TRBV3-1/TRBV3-2
d_call: NA
clone_size: NA
j_call: TRBJ2-1
cdr3_aa: CASSQGTGYEQFF
cdr3_nt: TGTGCCAGCAGCCAAGGAACGGGATATGAGCAGTTCTTC

v_call: TRBV7-6
d_call: NA
clone_size: NA
j_call: TRBJ2-7
cdr3_aa: CASSPLGSNLEQYF
cdr3_nt: TGTGCCAGCAGCCCTTTGGGGAGCAATTTAGAGCAGTACTTC

v_call: TRBV3-1/TRBV3-2
d_call: NA
clone_size: NA
j_call: TRBJ1-5
cdr3_aa: CASSSTPPRGLGPQHF
cdr3_nt: TGTGCCAGCAGCTCGACGCCACCCCGAGGTTTGGGGCCCCAGCATTTT

v_call: TRBV9
d_call: NA
clone_size: once
j_call: TRBJ2-1
cdr3_aa: CASSARGREEGNEQFF
cdr3_nt: TGTGCCAGCAGCGCAAGGGGGCGGGAGGAAGGCAATGAGCAGTTCTTC

v_call: TRBV20-1
d_call: NA
clone_size: NA
j_call: TRBJ1-1
cdr3_aa: CSASPVTEAFF
cdr3_nt: TGCAGTGCTAGTCCGGTGACTGAAGCTTTCTTT

v_call: TRBV28
d_call: TRBD1
clone_size: NA
j_call: TRBJ1-6
cdr3_aa: CATGTGDSPLHF
cdr3_nt: TGTGCCACCGGGACAGGAGATTCACCCCTCCACTTT

v_call: TRBV11-2
d_call: NA
clone_size: NA
j_call: TRBJ1-4
cdr3_aa: CASMNRLDEKLFF
cdr3_nt: TGTGCCAGCATGAACAGGCTAGACGAAAAACTGTTTTTT

v_call: TRBV19
d_call: TRBD1
clone_size: NA
j_call: TRBJ1-1
cdr3_aa: CASSATGQGPTEAFF
cdr3_nt: TGTGCCAGTAGTGCCACAGGACAGGGGCCAACTGAAGCTTTCTTT

v_call: TRBV6-5
d_call: NA
clone_size: once
j_call: TRBJ2-7
cdr3_aa: CASREGQSGVYEQYF
cdr3_nt: TGTGCCAGCAGGGAGGGACAGTCAGGGGTCTACGAGCAGTACTTC

v_call: TRBV7-6
d_call: TRBD1
clone_size: NA
j_call: TRBJ2-2
cdr3_aa: CASSWGRGLTGELFF
cdr3_nt: TGTGCCAGCAGCTGGGGCAGGGGGCTCACCGGGGAGCTGTTTTTT

v_call: TRBV30
d_call: TRBD1
clone_size: NA
j_call: TRBJ2-7
cdr3_aa: CAWSTRTGRVYEQYF
cdr3_nt: TGTGCCTGGAGTACCCGGACAGGGAGAGTCTACGAGCAGTACTTC

v_call: TRBV27
d_call: NA
clone_size: NA
j_call: TRBJ2-5
cdr3_aa: CASSYGSDGTQYF
cdr3_nt: TGTGCCAGCAGTTATGGTTCAGATGGGACCCAGTACTTC

v_call: TRBV15
d_call: TRBD1
clone_size: few
j_call: TRBJ1-1
cdr3_aa: CATSRDPDRGAFF
cdr3_nt: TGTGCCACCAGCAGAGACCCAGACAGGGGAGCTTTCTTT

v_call: TRBV20-1
d_call: TRBD2
clone_size: NA
j_call: TRBJ2-5
cdr3_aa: CSASLAGHQETQYF
cdr3_nt: TGCAGTGCTAGTTTAGCGGGACACCAAGAGACCCAGTACTTC

v_call: TRBV4-1
d_call: TRBD2
clone_size: NA
j_call: TRBJ2-5
cdr3_aa: CASSLSGSDEETQYF
cdr3_nt: TGCGCCAGCAGCTTAAGCGGGAGTGACGAAGAGACCCAGTACTTC

v_call: TRBV4-1
d_call: TRBD1
clone_size: NA
j_call: TRBJ2-7
cdr3_aa: CASSHLGQVSYEQYF
cdr3_nt: TGCGCCAGCAGCCACCTCGGACAGGTATCCTACGAGCAGTACTTC

v_call: TRBV18
d_call: NA
clone_size: NA
j_call: TRBJ2-5
cdr3_aa: CASSPPSRGFQETQYF
cdr3_nt: TGTGCCAGCTCACCACCGTCGCGGGGCTTCCAAGAGACCCAGTACTTC

v_call: TRBV14
d_call: TRBD1
clone_size: NA
j_call: TRBJ2-3
cdr3_aa: CASSQEWGQGGTDTQYF
cdr3_nt: TGTGCCAGCAGCCAAGAGTGGGGACAGGGTGGCACAGATACGCAGTATTTT

v_call: TRBV10-3
d_call: NA
clone_size: NA
j_call: TRBJ1-2
cdr3_aa: CAITLGRMDGYTF
cdr3_nt: TGTGCCATCACTTTGGGCAGGATGGATGGCTACACCTTC

v_call: TRBV9
d_call: TRBD1
clone_size: NA
j_call: TRBJ2-2
cdr3_aa: CASGTGGTGELFF
cdr3_nt: TGTGCCAGCGGGACAGGGGGCACCGGGGAGCTGTTTTTT

v_call: TRBV10-3
d_call: NA
clone_size: NA
j_call: TRBJ1-2
cdr3_aa: CAISVGGGDGYTF
cdr3_nt: TGTGCCATCAGTGTTGGCGGGGGTGATGGCTACACCTTC

v_call: TRBV5-1
d_call: NA
clone_size: NA
j_call: TRBJ2-5
cdr3_aa: CASSLRQAQETQYF
cdr3_nt: TGCGCCAGCAGCTTGAGACAGGCACAAGAGACCCAGTACTTC

v_call: TRBV27
d_call: NA
clone_size: NA
j_call: TRBJ2-1
cdr3_aa: CASSFRDNEQFF
cdr3_nt: TGTGCCAGCAGTTTCAGGGACAATGAGCAGTTCTTC

v_call: TRBV2
d_call: NA
clone_size: few
j_call: TRBJ1-2
cdr3_aa: CASMWGGGTAGYTF
cdr3_nt: TGTGCCAGCATGTGGGGAGGGGGGACGGCTGGCTACACCTTC

v_call: TRBV19
d_call: TRBD2
clone_size: NA
j_call: TRBJ2-6
cdr3_aa: CASSTLAGVSGANVLTF
cdr3_nt: TGTGCCAGTAGTACACTAGCGGGTGTCTCTGGGGCCAACGTCCTGACTTTC

v_call: TRBV11-2
d_call: NA
clone_size: NA
j_call: TRBJ2-5
cdr3_aa: CASSLGGLGGTQYF
cdr3_nt: TGTGCCAGCAGCTTAGGAGGGCTGGGTGGGACCCAGTACTTC

v_call: TRBV6-5
d_call: TRBD1
clone_size: NA
j_call: TRBJ1-5
cdr3_aa: CASSYKTGGQPQHF
cdr3_nt: TGTGCCAGCAGTTATAAGACAGGGGGACAGCCCCAGCATTTT

v_call: TRBV30
d_call: NA
clone_size: few
j_call: TRBJ1-6
cdr3_aa: CAWSVLSRQLNSPLHF
cdr3_nt: TGTGCCTGGAGTGTACTATCTAGGCAGCTTAATTCACCCCTCCACTTT

v_call: TRBV14
d_call: TRBD2
clone_size: few
j_call: TRBJ2-1
cdr3_aa: CASSQGSGRYNEQFF
cdr3_nt: TGTGCCAGCAGCCAGGGTAGCGGGAGGTACAATGAGCAGTTCTTC